The 3 T cell receptor beta chains in this list originate from one sample, sequenced in a study of STAT5B mutations in CD4+ large granular lymphocyte leukemia. Using immunoSEQ multiplex PCR, the repertoire was profiled, and TCRdb retains in-frame clones only, with some absent. The repertoire holds 30,000 to 40,000 clones, with 76% as singletons. The sequenced material came from CD4+ T cells from blood buffy coats. The origin of the receptors is a human donor in good health.

V and J are TRBV5-1 and TRBJ2-2; either TRBD1 or TRBD2 may fit D (5 bases each). V was trimmed by 7 bases and J by 3 bases, leaving 10 bases between them. CDR1 is SGHRS and CDR2 is YFSETQ in the germline V gene. The CDR3 consists of 13 residues. CDR3 sequence: CASDSGDTGELFF. CDR3 sequence (DNA): TGCGCCAGCGACAGCGGCGACACCGGGGAGCTGTTTTTT.

The V gene is TRBV6-1, the J gene TRBJ2-5; 9 nucleotides agree with TRBD1. The CDR3 runs to 16 residues. From germline, CDR1 is MNHNS and CDR2 SASEGT. V lost 1 base, J lost 5 bases, and 8 bases stayed unmatched. Here the CDR3 DNA reads TGTGCCAGCAGTGAAGGGTACAGGGGGCCGGGGGAGACCCAGTACTTC. Translation: CASSEGYRGPGETQYF.

In this sample, this clone turned up a few times. The chain has TRBV29-1 and TRBJ1-2; unclear D gene. In germline, CDR1 is SQVTM, CDR2 ANQGSEA. The length of the CDR3 is 11 residues. V lost 2 bases to trimming and J lost 9 bases, with 10 bases between them. CDR3 region: CSVEKRQSYTF. The CDR3 DNA reads TGCAGCGTTGAAAAAAGGCAGAGCTACACCTTC.